These 31 T cell receptor beta chains were all obtained from the same sample, sequenced in a study of T-cell reconstitution after alpha-beta-depleted transplantation in children. Unique molecular identifiers were used to barcode this TCRbeta library. TCRdb independently ran MiXCR on the PCR reads; one entry per CDR3 protein. The repertoire consists of hundreds of thousands of distinct CDR3 sequences, with under 30% occurring once and the leading ten covering about 5%. The source material was PBMCs, mostly from graft donor cells, sampled 360 days after TCRalphabeta/CD19-depleted stem cell transplant. These TCRs come from a female patient aged 2-10 years who had a stem cell transplant for congenital amegakaryocytic thrombocytopenia, so the T cells may come from the graft donor.

The V and J genes are TRBV19 and TRBJ1-2; a possible D gene is TRBD1 (6 bases). CDR1 LNHDA and CDR2 SQIVND come from the germline V gene (reference sequence). CDR3 size: 15 residues. Trimming cost V 5 bases and J 0 bases, with 13 bases left between them. The CDR3 nucleotides read TGTGCCAGTAGTGCAAAACAGGGCCCTAACTATGGCTACACCTTC. It specifies CASSAKQGPNYGYTF. Using reference TRBV19 and TRBJ1-2 for the parts outside the CDR3, the full variable domain is DGGITQSPKYLFRKEGQNVTLSCEQNLNHDAMYWYRQDPGQGLRLIYYSQIVNDFQKGDIAEGYSVSREKKESFPLTVTSAQKNPTAFYLCASSAKQGPNYGYTFGSGTRLTVV.

The sample holds a few counts of this clonotype. The rearrangement joins TRBV10-3 to TRBJ2-3; TRBD2 agrees at 8 bases. The CDR3 is 14 residues long. Trimming took 4 bases from V and 4 from J; bases not matched to a gene: 4. Germline CDR1 and CDR2: ENHRY and SYGVKD. The CDR3 DNA reads as TGTGCCATCAGTGGAACTAGCGGTGCAGATACGCAGTATTTT. It codes for CAISGTSGADTQYF.

This clonotype was seen only a few times. The V and J genes are TRBV4-1 and TRBJ2-5; the match to TRBD1 covers 9 bases. The length of the CDR3 is 16 residues. V lost 4 bases, J lost 5 bases, and 11 bases stayed unmatched. CDR1 is MGHRA, CDR2 YSYEKL, per germline. The CDR3 nucleotides are TGCGCCAGCAGCCGGGGACAGGGTGAACTGGGGGAGACCCAGTACTTC. Translation: CASSRGQGELGETQYF.

The genes are TRBV3-1 and TRBJ2-2; 9 nucleotides align to TRBD2. The CDR3 sequence is 16 residues long. The germline CDR1 and CDR2 sequences are LGHDT and YNNKEL (reference sequence). The V segment lost 4 bases and the J segment 7 bases; nucleotides outside the gene matches: 10. The CDR3 coding sequence is TGTGCCAGCAGCCTTCAGCCGGGACTAGCAATCGGGGAGCTGTTTTTT. It encodes CASSLQPGLAIGELFF.

This clonotype was found a few times. The chain is built from TRBV20-1 and TRBJ1-6, with 8 bases identical to TRBD1. Trimming removed 0 bases from V and 9 bases from J; junction bases left unmatched: 7. The CDR3 is 15 residues long. Germline V lookup: CDR1 DFQATT, CDR2 SNEGSKA (reference sequence). The CDR3 DNA reads TGCAGTGCTAGAGAAAGGACAGGGCTGGCTTCACCCCTCCACTTT. Amino acids: CSARERTGLASPLHF.

The chain is built from TRBV24-1 and TRBJ2-6, with D unclear. The V gene's germline CDR1 is KGHDR and CDR2 SFDVKD. The CDR3 covers 12 residues. Between the trimmed V and J ends, which lost 0 bases and 12 bases, there was a span of 5 bases. CDR3 region: CATSDLWGVLTF. In DNA form, the CDR3 reads TGTGCCACCAGTGATTTGTGGGGCGTCCTGACTTTC.

V and J are TRBV4-1 and TRBJ1-5; a possible D gene is TRBD1 (6 bases). Trimming left V 3 bases short and J 3 bases short, with 15 bases between. Germline values: CDR1 MGHRA, CDR2 YSYEKL. The CDR3 contains 16 residues. For the CDR3, the DNA is TGCGCCAGCAGCCATGCTTTACAGGGCCCCAATCAGCCCCAGCATTTT. It translates to CASSHALQGPNQPQHF.

The chain combines TRBV20-1 with TRBJ2-2; 11 bases agree with TRBD1. The germline V gene encodes CDR1 DFQATT and CDR2 SNEGSKA (reference sequence). The CDR3 consists of 20 residues. The J segment lost 1 base and the V segment lost 0 bases, leaving 13 bases of the junction unmatched. DNA for the CDR3: TGCAGTGCTAGAGATGTTCGGACAGGGGGCTTCACGGGGAACACCGGGGAGCTGTTTTTT. Translation gives CSARDVRTGGFTGNTGELFF.

In its sample, this clonotype was seen a few times. This chain links TRBV4-2 with TRBJ2-7; TRBD1 is a possible D gene (6 bases). V lost 2 bases and J 0 bases, leaving 11 bases between the germline ends. Germline V gives CDR1 LGHNA, CDR2 YNFKEQ. The CDR3 is made up of 15 amino acids. CDR3 residues: CASSQRPGASYEQYF. The CDR3 DNA follows: TGTGCCAGCAGCCAACGGCCAGGGGCCTCCTACGAGCAGTACTTC.

V and J are TRBV28 and TRBJ2-4; D is unclear. The CDR3 has 15 amino acids. The V end lost 3 bases, the J end lost 5 bases, and 14 bases lay between the germline ends. In germline, CDR1 is MDHEN, CDR2 SYDVKM. The CDR3 nucleotides read TGTGCCAGCAGTTTTAGAGTGGGAAGGGAAAACATTCAGTACTTC. It translates to CASSFRVGRENIQYF.

The table lists this clonotype with a few counts. V is TRBV20-1 and J is TRBJ1-5; D possibly corresponds to TRBD1 (5 bases). There are 13 residues in the CDR3. Trimming cost V 6 bases and J 3 bases, with 12 bases left between them. Looked up from germline, CDR1 is DFQATT and CDR2 is SNEGSKA (reference sequence). CDR3 sequence (DNA): TGCAGTGCGGCCACAGGCCTCAATCAGCCCCAGCATTTT. It codes for CSAATGLNQPQHF.

The chain links TRBV4-3 to TRBJ2-7; D remains ambiguous. In germline, CDR1 is LGHNA, CDR2 YSLEER. Trimming shortened V by 4 bases and J by 3 bases, and 16 bases separated the two germline ends. CDR3 size: 15 residues. The CDR3 region has the DNA TGCGCCAGCAGCCCAGTACTCTGGCTCCGCTACGAGCAGTACTTC. Encoded protein: CASSPVLWLRYEQYF.

This chain connects TRBV4-2 to TRBJ2-3; no reliable D call. CDR3 length: 17 residues. The germline V gene has CDR1 LGHNA and CDR2 YNFKEQ. Trimming stripped 0 bases from V and 4 bases from J, with 17 bases between. The CDR3 DNA follows: TGTGCCAGCAGCCAAGATGTGACGGCCAATCCCGCAGATACGCAGTATTTT. It specifies CASSQDVTANPADTQYF.

The genes are TRBV7-9 and TRBJ2-7; D remains ambiguous. Germline CDR1 is SEHNR and CDR2 is FQNEAQ (reference sequence). V shed 5 bases and J shed 2 bases, with 10 bases lying between them. This CDR3 is 13 amino acids long. CDR3 in amino acids: CASSPNPAYEQYF. As DNA, the CDR3 is TGTGCCAGCAGCCCCAATCCAGCCTACGAGCAGTACTTC.

This clonotype was counted a few times. V is TRBV12-3 or TRBV12-4 and J is TRBJ2-1, with D unclear. The CDR3 spans 12 residues. Trimming pared 6 bases from V and 9 bases from J, leaving 12 bases between. CDR3 coding DNA: TGTGCCAGCAGATGGGGATTAGGTGAGCAGTTCTTC. Protein: CASRWGLGEQFF.

This rearrangement joins TRBV7-9 to TRBJ2-2, with unresolved D. The V gene lost 5 bases and the J gene lost 3 bases, with 10 bases spanning the gap. This CDR3 spans 14 amino acids. The V gene's germline CDR1 is SEHNR and CDR2 FQNEAQ (reference sequence). The chain's CDR3 is CASSHPKDTGELFF. The CDR3 coding sequence is TGTGCCAGCAGCCACCCAAAGGACACCGGGGAGCTGTTTTTT.

The rearrangement links TRBV20-1 to TRBJ2-7; the match to TRBD2 covers 9 bases. The CDR3 contains 16 residues. Per the germline V gene, CDR1 is DFQATT and CDR2 is SNEGSKA (reference sequence). The V segment lost 0 bases and the J segment 3 bases; nucleotides outside the gene matches: 9. In DNA, the CDR3 is TGCAGTGCTAGAGATAGTAAGACTAGCGGCGGCTACGAGCAGTACTTC. Encoded protein: CSARDSKTSGGYEQYF.

The chain combines TRBV3-1 with TRBJ2-1; D gene ambiguous. Between the trimmed V and J ends, which lost 5 bases and 4 bases, there was a span of 15 bases. Germline loops: CDR1 LGHDT, CDR2 YNNKEL (reference sequence). The CDR3 has 15 residues. The DNA for the CDR3 is TGTGCCAGCAGCTCCCTCATGACCGCATACAATGAGCAGTTCTTC. The encoded protein is CASSSLMTAYNEQFF.

In its sample, this clonotype was seen many times. This rearrangement joins TRBV7-6 to TRBJ2-3; perhaps TRBD2 as D (5 bases). Between the trimmed V and J ends, which lost 1 base and 5 bases, there was a span of 7 bases. Germline V CDR1 and CDR2: SGHVS, FNYEAQ. The CDR3 has 13 residues. The CDR3 DNA reads as TGTGCCAGCAGCTTAGGCGGGTTAGATACGCAGTATTTT. It translates to CASSLGGLDTQYF. The full variable domain, its missing parts supplied by reference TRBV7-6 and TRBJ2-3, is GAGVSQSPRYKVTKRGQDVALRCDPISGHVSLYWYRQALGQGPEFLTYFNYEAQQDKSGLPNDRFSAERPEGSISTLTIQRTEQRDSAMYRCASSLGGLDTQYFGPGTRLTVL.

The sample holds many counts of this clonotype. The rearrangement uses TRBV5-1 and TRBJ2-1; D assignment may be TRBD1 or TRBD2 (5 bases each). Germline lookup yields CDR1 SGHRS and CDR2 YFSETQ. Trimming took off 0 bases at V and 8 bases at J, with 12 bases between the two ends. The CDR3 runs to 14 residues. The CDR3 here is CASSLGGVNDEQFF. CDR3 sequence (DNA): TGCGCCAGCAGCTTGGGAGGGGTGAACGATGAGCAGTTCTTC.

The genes are TRBV20-1 and TRBJ1-2; D is uncertain. The CDR3 is 12 residues long. The germline V gene has CDR1 DFQATT and CDR2 SNEGSKA (reference sequence). Trimming took off 5 bases at V and 8 bases at J, with 15 bases between the two ends. The CDR3 protein is CSAGTRELGYTF. The CDR3 coding sequence is TGCAGTGCTGGTACGAGAGAGTTGGGCTACACCTTC.

This clonotype was detected only a few times. The V and J genes are TRBV2 and TRBJ2-7, with D hard to call. This CDR3 spans 12 amino acids. Trimming took 8 bases from V and 0 from J, leaving 8 bases between them. Germline CDR1 and CDR2: SNHLY and FYNNEI. The CDR3 DNA sequence: TGTGCCAGCGGGTCGAGCTCCTACGAGCAGTACTTC. Its protein is CASGSSSYEQYF.

This chain joins TRBV28 and TRBJ2-7; the D gene is possibly TRBD1 (5 bases). The germline CDR1 and CDR2 sequences are MDHEN and SYDVKM. The CDR3 is made up of 15 amino acids. Deletions cut 2 bases from V and 5 bases from J, with 16 bases between. The CDR3 DNA sequence: TGTGCCAGCAGTTTAGTGGGGCGGAAGAATCACGAGCAGTACTTC. Protein sequence: CASSLVGRKNHEQYF.

The chain links TRBV24-1 to TRBJ2-7, with 8 bases lining up with TRBD1. There are 19 residues in the CDR3. The germline gives CDR1 KGHDR, CDR2 SFDVKD. V was pared by 0 bases and J by 7 bases, with 19 bases of the junction left unmatched. For the CDR3, the DNA is TGTGCCACCAGTGATTTGCAAGTAATCCCTGGACAGGGTTCGGGTGAGCAGTACTTC. Its protein is CATSDLQVIPGQGSGEQYF.

The chain employs TRBV20-1 and TRBJ2-7; 8 nucleotides align to TRBD2. CDR3 size: 13 residues. In germline, CDR1 is DFQATT, CDR2 SNEGSKA (reference sequence). V shed 3 bases and J 5 bases; nucleotides not matched to a gene: 6. The CDR3 here is CSASSGTSNEQYF. CDR3 DNA sequence: TGCAGTGCTAGCTCCGGGACTAGTAACGAGCAGTACTTC.

This chain uses TRBV6-1 with TRBJ1-1; 8 nucleotides line up with TRBD1. There are 13 residues in the CDR3. Germline V gene sequence: CDR1 MNHNS, CDR2 SASEGT. The ends lost 6 bases at V and 5 bases at J; junction bases unmatched: 5. The CDR3 DNA sequence: TGTGCCAGCAGGACAGGGGTAGGGACTGAAGCTTTCTTT. Residues: CASRTGVGTEAFF.

This clonotype occurred a few times. CDR3 in amino acids: CASSHNRLAGGRQETQYF. CDR3 DNA sequence: TGTGCCAGCAGCCATAATAGACTAGCGGGGGGGCGTCAAGAGACCCAGTACTTC. V and J are TRBV3-1 and TRBJ2-5; 14 bases fit TRBD2. V lost 3 bases to trimming and J lost 2 bases; unmatched junction nucleotides: 8. CDR1 is LGHDT and CDR2 is YNNKEL in the germline V gene (reference sequence). The CDR3 consists of 18 residues.

This clonotype came up a few times. As DNA, the CDR3 is TGTGCCAGCAGTGAAGCGCCCAGGAGAACCTACGAGCAGTACTTC. Its translation: CASSEAPRRTYEQYF. The chain employs TRBV2 and TRBJ2-7; D not resolved. This CDR3 is built from 15 residues. From germline, CDR1 is SNHLY and CDR2 FYNNEI. Trimming left V 0 bases short and J 2 bases short, with 11 bases between.

V and J are TRBV12-3 or TRBV12-4 and TRBJ2-7, with 8 bases identical to TRBD1. This CDR3 comprises 14 residues. J gave up 0 bases and V 5 bases, and 3 bases lay outside the gene matches. The CDR3 nucleotides are TGTGCCAGCAGTGGGGACAGGCGCTCCTACGAGCAGTACTTC. Translated, it gives CASSGDRRSYEQYF.

V usage is TRBV3-1 and J usage is TRBJ2-7; the match to TRBD1 covers 7 bases. The junction had 8 bases not matched to a gene; V was cut back by 0 bases and J by 0 bases. CDR3 length equals 17 residues. CDR1 and CDR2 (germline): LGHDT, YNNKEL (reference sequence). This chain's CDR3 is CASSQDSRGQYSYEQYF. CDR3 coding DNA: TGTGCCAGCAGCCAAGATAGTAGGGGACAGTACTCCTACGAGCAGTACTTC.

The chain employs TRBV7-9 and TRBJ2-7; a weak D match, TRBD1 (8 bases). The CDR3 length is 15 residues. The V end was cut by 4 bases, the J end by 4 bases, with 17 bases between. The germline CDR1 and CDR2 sequences are SEHNR and FQNEAQ (reference sequence). The CDR3 DNA reads as TGTGCCAGCAGCTCCGTACAGGGGGGGCCTTACGAGCAGTACTTC. Residues: CASSSVQGGPYEQYF.